What follows are 16 T cell receptor beta chains derived from one specimen sequenced in a study of Graves' ophthalmopathy and Graves' hyperthyroidism. Amplification of TCR beta CDR3 regions used RNA transcripts. HTBI-primed first-round RT-PCR preceded second-round multiplex PCR. TCRdb passed the multiplex PCR reads through MiXCR, listing each CDR3 protein once. The sample holds 400,000 to 500,000 distinct CDR3 sequences, more than 20% seen once. The sample comprised peripheral blood. Receptor source: a woman between 18 and 29 years old with stable Graves' hyperthyroidism.

The chain couples TRBV4-2 to TRBJ1-5; a possible D gene is TRBD1 (5 bases). Per germline, CDR1 LGHNA and CDR2 YNFKEQ. Trimming removed 0 bases from V and 7 bases from J, with 13 bases in between. This CDR3 spans 15 amino acids. The CDR3 reads CASSQDLRGDQPQHF. CDR3 nucleotide sequence: TGTGCCAGCAGCCAAGATTTGAGGGGCGACCAGCCCCAGCATTTT.

A note on this clonotype: Sequence at one end of the junction differs from germline and may be a read error. V is TRBV7-3 and J is TRBJ2-3; TRBD2 agrees at 9 bases. The CDR3 is made up of 16 amino acids. Germline V lookup: CDR1 SGHTA, CDR2 FQGTGA. CDR3 protein: CDSSPGTSRSTDTQYF. CDR3 nucleotide sequence: TGTGACAGCAGCCCCGGGACTAGCAGAAGCACAGATACGCAGTATTTT.

This clonotype appeared many times. The chain is built from TRBV7-9 and TRBJ2-5; 9 nucleotides match TRBD1. After removal of 5 bases from V and 4 bases from J, the junction contained 2 bases not matched to a gene. Germline CDR1 SEHNR, CDR2 FQNEAQ (reference sequence). The CDR3 sequence is 13 residues long. The CDR3 DNA is TGTGCCAGCAGCCGGGGACAGGGAGAGACCCAGTACTTC. This gives the protein CASSRGQGETQYF.

This chain links TRBV30 with TRBJ1-2; 9 bases agree with TRBD1. Germline values: CDR1 GTSNPN, CDR2 SVGIG (reference sequence). The length of the CDR3 is 14 residues. Trimming took 7 bases from V and 2 from J; bases not matched to a gene: 8. Here the CDR3 reads CASLTGTGNYGYTF. The CDR3 coding sequence is TGTGCCTCCCTCACCGGGACAGGGAACTATGGCTACACCTTC.

V is TRBV4-1 and J is TRBJ1-5, with 7 nucleotides matching TRBD1. The CDR3 length is 20 residues. Germline V gives CDR1 MGHRA, CDR2 YSYEKL. J gave up 3 bases and V 0 bases, and 17 bases lay outside the gene matches. CDR3 sequence reads: CASSQEGGGGRQGLNQPQHF. The DNA of the CDR3 is TGCGCCAGCAGCCAAGAAGGGGGGGGCGGACGACAGGGACTCAATCAGCCCCAGCATTTT.

This clonotype was counted only a few times. The chain carries TRBV2 and TRBJ2-5; 10 nucleotides align to TRBD1. CDR1 and CDR2 (germline): SNHLY, FYNNEI. The CDR3 loop spans 14 amino acids. J was trimmed by 5 bases and V by 5 bases; bases with no gene match: 5. CDR3 region: CASSKSGQGETQYF. The DNA for the CDR3 is TGTGCCAGCAGTAAATCGGGACAGGGGGAGACCCAGTACTTC.

This clonotype was observed many times. This chain connects TRBV27 to TRBJ1-5; 7 positions agree with TRBD1. V was clipped by 8 bases and J by 4 bases; unmatched bases: 8. In germline, CDR1 is MNHEY, CDR2 SMNVEV (reference sequence). CDR3 length: 14 residues. CDR3 in DNA: TGTGCCAGCTCCCCAGGGGGAGCAAATCAGCCCCAGCATTTT. Translated, it gives CASSPGGANQPQHF.

This chain links TRBV15 with TRBJ1-1; tentative D call: TRBD1 (6 bases). The CDR3 runs 17 residues. Germline assignment: CDR1 LNHNV and CDR2 YYDKDF (reference sequence). Trimming took off 0 bases at V and 0 bases at J, with 14 bases between the two ends. The CDR3 DNA reads TGTGCCACCAGCAGAGACTTTTCCGGACAGCTGAACACTGAAGCTTTCTTT. Translated: CATSRDFSGQLNTEAFF.

This clonotype was counted between two and nine times. The chain employs TRBV12-5 and TRBJ1-2; D remains ambiguous. The germline V gene has CDR1 LGHNT and CDR2 FRNRAP. V lost 0 bases to trimming and J lost 7 bases, with 3 bases between them. The CDR3 spans 11 residues. The CDR3 is CASGLVGGYTF. CDR3 coding DNA: TGTGCTAGTGGTTTGGTAGGTGGCTACACCTTC. The entire variable domain, with the rest obtained from reference TRBV12-5 and TRBJ1-2, is as follows: DARVTQTPRHKVTEMGQEVTMRCQPILGHNTVFWYRQTMMQGLELLAYFRNRAPLDDSGMPKDRFSAEMPDATLATLKIQPSEPRDSAVYFCASGLVGGYTFGSGTRLTVV.

In its sample, this clonotype was seen many times. The chain combines TRBV20-1 with TRBJ1-2; 9 bases line up with TRBD1. This CDR3 has 16 amino acids. The germline V gene has CDR1 DFQATT and CDR2 SNEGSKA (reference sequence). The trim removed 6 bases at V and 6 bases at J, leaving 17 bases unmatched. CDR3 DNA sequence: TGCAGTGCAATCCCCTGGGACAGGGTTTTAAGTGATGGCTACACCTTC. It translates to CSAIPWDRVLSDGYTF.

This clonotype was seen repeatedly, ten times or more. The chain recombines TRBV30 with TRBJ2-5, with D hard to call. The CDR3 spans 13 residues. Germline V gives CDR1 GTSNPN, CDR2 SVGIG (reference sequence). Between the trimmed V and J ends, which lost 3 bases and 1 base, there was a span of 9 bases. Here the CDR3 DNA reads TGTGCCTGGAGAAATCTGGCCCAAGAGACCCAGTACTTC. It yields the protein CAWRNLAQETQYF.

This clonotype was seen ten or more times. The chain carries TRBV19 and TRBJ2-2; D call uncertain. This CDR3 is built from 14 residues. Deletions cut 3 bases from V and 3 bases from J, with 8 bases between. Germline CDR1 reads LNHDA; CDR2 reads SQIVND (reference sequence). The CDR3 loop is CASSIQTHTGELFF. In nucleotides, the CDR3 is TGTGCCAGTAGTATCCAAACTCACACCGGGGAGCTGTTTTTT. Complete variable domain (other parts from reference TRBV19 and TRBJ2-2): DGGITQSPKYLFRKEGQNVTLSCEQNLNHDAMYWYRQDPGQGLRLIYYSQIVNDFQKGDIAEGYSVSREKKESFPLTVTSAQKNPTAFYLCASSIQTHTGELFFGEGSRLTVL.

The sample holds many counts of this clonotype. The chain combines TRBV30 with TRBJ2-4, with a weak D call TRBD2 (6 bases). V lost 3 bases, J lost 8 bases, and 11 bases lay in between. CDR3 length: 12 amino acids. Germline CDR1 reads GTSNPN; CDR2 reads SVGIG (reference sequence). The CDR3 DNA sequence: TGTGCCTGGAGCCCGGGGGAGTACATTCAGTACTTC. It is translated as CAWSPGEYIQYF.

This clonotype was found many times. V and J are TRBV6-5 and TRBJ1-6; D is perhaps TRBD1 (5 bases). The CDR3 totals 14 residues. Deletions cut 2 bases from V and 10 bases from J, with 12 bases between. From germline, CDR1 is MNHEY and CDR2 SVGAGI. The CDR3 sequence: CASSYGGSSSPLHF. DNA of the CDR3: TGTGCCAGCAGTTACGGGGGATCGTCGTCACCCCTCCACTTT.

The sample holds many counts of this clonotype. This chain links TRBV6-2 or TRBV6-3 with TRBJ2-7; D ambiguous. Germline CDR1 is MNHEY and CDR2 is SVGEGT. V lost 6 bases and J 7 bases, leaving 7 bases between the germline ends. The CDR3 totals 10 residues. CDR3 region: CASSRREQYF. The CDR3 nucleotides are TGTGCCAGCAGCCGCAGGGAGCAGTACTTC.

This clonotype was recorded at least ten times. One end of the junction does not line up with germline, which may come from a read error. CDR3 in DNA: TGTGCCAGCAGTTCCCCGGGACCACACAACTTC. The encoded protein is CASSSPGPHNF. The chain employs TRBV12-3 or TRBV12-4 and TRBJ2-7, with D possibly called TRBD1 or TRBD2 (5 bases each). The CDR3 runs 11 residues.